These 3 T cell receptor beta chains originate from one sample sequenced in a study of cytomegalovirus exposure and HLA in healthy donors. PCR employed 60 Vbeta and 13 Jbeta primers. Generated by immunoSEQ multiplex PCR, the TCRdb table keeps only in-frame clones and is missing some. The sample consists of about 190,000 clones, about four fifths of them appearing once. Material: PBMCs. The source is a woman between 50 and 59 years old in good health and CMV-seronegative.

This clone appeared a few times. The chain recombines TRBV2 with TRBJ2-1; 9 bases match TRBD2. The CDR3 is 16 amino acids. Germline CDR1 is SNHLY and CDR2 is FYNNEI. The V segment lost 1 base and the J segment 4 bases; nucleotides outside the gene matches: 5. This CDR3 is CASSEGRAGGYNEQFF. The DNA of the CDR3 is TGTGCCAGCAGTGAAGGGAGGGCGGGAGGGTACAATGAGCAGTTCTTC.

In this sample, this clone turned up once. The V gene is TRBV7-3, the J gene TRBJ2-5; the D gene is possibly TRBD2 (6 bases). Trimming stripped 5 bases from V and 4 bases from J, with 17 bases between. CDR1 is SGHTA, CDR2 FQGTGA, per germline. This CDR3 is built from 15 residues. The CDR3 region has the DNA TGTGCCAGCAGCCAAACGGGACTTGCGGGAGAGACCCAGTACTTC. This translates into CASSQTGLAGETQYF.

This clone was counted once. The J gene is TRBJ2-7, the V gene TRBV5-6, with D perhaps TRBD2 (6 bases). Germline CDR1 SGHDT, CDR2 YYEEEE. The CDR3 runs 14 residues. V shed 3 bases and J shed 6 bases, with 16 bases lying between them. CDR3: CASSSPGTASEQYF. The CDR3 DNA sequence: TGTGCCAGCAGCTCCCCCGGGACTGCCTCCGAGCAGTACTTC.